These 32 T cell receptor beta chains came from one sample sequenced in a study of T cell changes during pregnancy in multiple sclerosis. Only in-frame clones appear in the TCRdb table, and some are missing; sequencing was by immunoSEQ multiplex PCR. The sample consists of tens of thousands of clones, roughly nine tenths of them appearing once. The sample in question was CD8+ T cells from peripheral blood mononuclear cells, obtained before pregnancy. The receptors were sampled from a female donor with multiple sclerosis, enrolled in a pregnancy study.

The gene calls are TRBV4-2 and TRBJ2-3; the D gene is possibly TRBD2 (7 bases). The CDR3 totals 17 residues. The V end was cut by 0 bases, the J end by 3 bases, with 16 bases between. Germline V gene sequence: CDR1 LGHNA, CDR2 YNFKEQ. The CDR3 nucleotides read TGTGCCAGCAGCCAAGATGGCGGGGGCTCCCCGACAGATACGCAGTATTTT. This translates into CASSQDGGGSPTDTQYF.

The chain joins TRBV30 to TRBJ1-5, with D unresolved. The CDR3 extends over 12 amino acids. The germline V gene has CDR1 GTSNPN and CDR2 SVGIG (reference sequence). V gave up 0 bases and J gave up 4 bases, with 4 bases separating them. In DNA, the CDR3 is TGTGCCTGGAGTGTCCTTAATCAGCCCCAGCATTTT. Its protein product is CAWSVLNQPQHF.

This chain uses TRBV7-6 with TRBJ2-3; tentatively, D is TRBD2 (6 bases). The germline gives CDR1 SGHVS, CDR2 FNYEAQ. Trimming left V 5 bases short and J 6 bases short, with 15 bases between. The CDR3 sequence is 14 residues long. CDR3 in DNA: TGTGCCAGCAGCGCTTTGACTAGTGAGGATACGCAGTATTTT. It encodes CASSALTSEDTQYF.

This chain connects TRBV30 to TRBJ2-7, with D perhaps matching TRBD1 (5 bases). CDR3 length: 13 residues. Germline-derived CDR1 and CDR2 are GTSNPN and SVGIG (reference sequence). Trimming removed 0 bases from V and 5 bases from J, with 11 bases in between. CDR3 nucleotide sequence: TGTGCCTGGAGTGTACCGGACATTGACGAGCAGTACTTC. Translation: CAWSVPDIDEQYF.

CDR3 protein: CASSIQGMNTEAFF. DNA for the CDR3: TGTGCCAGTAGTATTCAGGGAATGAACACTGAAGCTTTCTTT. This chain connects TRBV19 to TRBJ1-1; perhaps TRBD1 as D (5 bases). There are 14 residues in the CDR3. The germline V gene has CDR1 LNHDA and CDR2 SQIVND (reference sequence). Trimming stripped 3 bases from V and 0 bases from J, with 8 bases between.

The chain uses TRBV11-2 and TRBJ2-1; possibly TRBD1 for D (6 bases). This CDR3 is 13 amino acids long. Germline CDR1 is SGHAT and CDR2 is FQNNGV. Deletions cut 5 bases from V and 8 bases from J, with 13 bases between. The CDR3, as DNA: TGTGCCAGCAGCCCCGGGACATTTTATGAGCAGTTCTTC. Its translation: CASSPGTFYEQFF.

The rearrangement links TRBV7-8 to TRBJ2-7; no reliable D call. CDR1 and CDR2 (germline): SGHVS, FQNEAQ. This CDR3 has 12 amino acids. Trimming removed 2 bases from V and 12 bases from J, with 14 bases in between. The CDR3 sequence: CASSLSSSYWYF. The CDR3 bases are TGTGCCAGCAGCTTAAGTTCGTCATACTGGTACTTC.

The chain uses TRBV7-9 and TRBJ1-1, with 8 bases fitting TRBD1. V lost 4 bases, J lost 1 base, and 2 bases stayed unmatched. This CDR3 contains 14 residues. Germline V gives CDR1 SEHNR, CDR2 FQNEAQ (reference sequence). CDR3 sequence: CASSWTGKNTEAFF. For the CDR3, the DNA is TGTGCCAGCAGCTGGACAGGGAAGAACACTGAAGCTTTCTTT.

The J gene is TRBJ1-1, the V gene TRBV19; the match to TRBD1 covers 7 bases. Germline CDR1 and CDR2: LNHDA and SQIVND (reference sequence). The CDR3 has 14 amino acids. The J segment lost 7 bases and the V segment lost 0 bases, leaving 5 bases of the junction unmatched. The chain's CDR3 is CASSIEGGVNEAFF. The CDR3 DNA reads TGTGCCAGTAGTATAGAAGGGGGCGTGAATGAAGCTTTCTTT.

CDR3 region: CASSQPHRTGTAETQYF. The CDR3 DNA reads TGCGCCAGCAGCCAACCGCATCGGACAGGGACGGCAGAGACCCAGTACTTC. The chain carries TRBV4-1 and TRBJ2-5, with 8 bases aligning to TRBD1. J was trimmed by 4 bases and V by 2 bases; bases with no gene match: 12. The CDR3 loop spans 17 amino acids. Germline V CDR1 and CDR2: MGHRA, YSYEKL.

CDR3 DNA: TGCAGCGTTGAAGGAGTCGGAGAGGACTACAATGAGCAGTTCTTC. It yields the protein CSVEGVGEDYNEQFF. The chain combines TRBV29-1 with TRBJ2-1; D gene uncertain. Trimming cost V 1 base and J 3 bases, with 13 bases left between them. The germline gives CDR1 SQVTM, CDR2 ANQGSEA. This CDR3 has 15 amino acids.

The chain combines TRBV29-1 with TRBJ1-1, with 8 bases fitting TRBD1. V lost 6 bases and J lost 1; bases outside the gene matches: 4. Looked up from germline, CDR1 is SQVTM and CDR2 is ANQGSEA. This CDR3 comprises 13 residues. CDR3 DNA sequence: TGCAGCGTCCACAGGGGGTGGAACACTGAAGCTTTCTTT. Its translation: CSVHRGWNTEAFF.

This clone was observed a single time. The chain links TRBV27 to TRBJ2-6; D possibly corresponds to TRBD2 (6 bases). The CDR3 runs to 18 residues. From germline, CDR1 is MNHEY and CDR2 SMNVEV (reference sequence). Trimming cost V 3 bases and J 2 bases, with 17 bases left between them. The CDR3 loop is CASSFAGTPDPGANVLTF. CDR3 DNA: TGTGCCAGCAGTTTCGCCGGGACTCCAGACCCTGGGGCCAACGTCCTGACTTTC.

The chain uses TRBV5-6 and TRBJ1-1, with 8 bases fitting TRBD1. CDR1 and CDR2 (germline): SGHDT, YYEEEE. This CDR3 is built from 17 residues. V was pared by 0 bases and J by 3 bases, with 10 bases of the junction left unmatched. The CDR3 reads CASSLEVFRGQHTEAFF. Written as DNA, the CDR3 is TGTGCCAGCAGCTTGGAGGTCTTCAGGGGGCAGCACACTGAAGCTTTCTTT.

J is TRBJ1-2 and V is TRBV5-6; TRBD1 is a possible D gene (6 bases). V was clipped by 3 bases and J by 0 bases, with 9 bases between them. The CDR3 totals 14 residues. CDR1 and CDR2 from the germline V gene are SGHDT and YYEEEE. CDR3 DNA: TGTGCCAGCAGCTGGGACACCCCTAACTATGGCTACACCTTC. It codes for CASSWDTPNYGYTF.

This chain connects TRBV7-2 to TRBJ1-1; D is unresolved. This CDR3 spans 13 amino acids. Germline values: CDR1 SGHTA, CDR2 FQGNSA. V lost 5 bases, J lost 6 bases, and 13 bases lay in between. CDR3: CASSAGGSPEAFF. The CDR3 DNA reads as TGTGCCAGCAGCGCAGGCGGGTCTCCTGAAGCTTTCTTT.

CDR3 nucleotide sequence: TGCGCCAGCAGCCAAGGGGAGGCGGGGGCGACCTACAATGAGCAGTTCTTC. Its translation: CASSQGEAGATYNEQFF. V is TRBV4-1 and J is TRBJ2-1; D is possibly TRBD2 (7 bases). There are 17 residues in the CDR3. The V end lost 1 base, the J end lost 2 bases, and 15 bases lay between the germline ends. CDR1 and CDR2 from the germline V gene are MGHRA and YSYEKL.

CDR3 in amino acids: CASRDEGGYVSYEQYF. For the CDR3, the DNA is TGTGCCAGCAGGGACGAAGGAGGGTACGTGAGCTACGAGCAGTACTTC. The chain recombines TRBV2 with TRBJ2-7; TRBD2 is a possible D gene (6 bases). V lost 6 bases and J 3 bases, leaving 21 bases between the germline ends. CDR1 SNHLY and CDR2 FYNNEI come from the germline V gene. This CDR3 region has 16 residues.

The gene calls are TRBV7-9 and TRBJ1-1; 10 nucleotides align to TRBD1. Germline CDR1 is SEHNR and CDR2 is FQNEAQ (reference sequence). The trim removed 6 bases at V and 3 bases at J, leaving 10 bases unmatched. This CDR3 comprises 16 residues. The CDR3 bases are TGTGCCAGCAGAGTACCATCAGGACAGGGGGACACTGAAGCTTTCTTT. It is translated as CASRVPSGQGDTEAFF.

This chain joins TRBV9 and TRBJ2-5; D is possibly TRBD2 (6 bases). The CDR3 loop spans 14 amino acids. Germline V gene sequence: CDR1 SGDLS, CDR2 YYNGEE. V dropped 3 bases and J dropped 2 bases, with 11 bases sitting between them. This CDR3 reads CASSGLESQETQYF. CDR3 bases: TGTGCCAGCAGCGGACTAGAGAGTCAAGAGACCCAGTACTTC.

The rearrangement links TRBV29-1 to TRBJ2-7; 11 bases agree with TRBD2. Per the germline V gene, CDR1 is SQVTM and CDR2 is ANQGSEA. The CDR3 consists of 15 residues. V shed 4 bases, J shed 0 bases, and the junction held 5 bases outside the gene matches. The CDR3 coding sequence is TGCAGCGTTGTCACTAGCGGGGGAAGCTCCTACGAGCAGTACTTC. Its translation: CSVVTSGGSSYEQYF.

This chain links TRBV7-3 with TRBJ1-2; 9 bases are a match to TRBD1. Looked up from germline, CDR1 is SGHTA and CDR2 is FQGTGA. CDR3 size: 15 residues. The J segment lost 2 bases and the V segment lost 3 bases, leaving 4 bases of the junction unmatched. CDR3 in DNA: TGTGCCAGCAGCTTGGGGACAGGGCCGAACTATGGCTACACCTTC. Translated: CASSLGTGPNYGYTF.

The chain uses TRBV6-1 and TRBJ2-2, with 10 bases identical to TRBD2. Germline CDR1 reads MNHNS; CDR2 reads SASEGT. Trimming cost V 3 bases and J 8 bases; bases outside gene matches: 15. This CDR3 region has 18 residues. CDR3 amino acids: CASSDTQGSSGSTGELFF. Written as DNA, the CDR3 is TGTGCCAGCAGTGATACCCAAGGTTCTAGCGGGAGTACTGGGGAGCTGTTTTTT.

This clone was recorded only once. The rearrangement uses TRBV11-1 and TRBJ1-1; the match to TRBD1 covers 9 bases. V trimming: 1 base; J trimming: 3 bases; junction bases outside the gene matches: 6. CDR1 is SGHAT, CDR2 FQDESV, per germline (reference sequence). The CDR3 runs to 16 residues. This chain's CDR3 is CASSLDRGPPHTEAFF. CDR3 nucleotides: TGTGCCAGCAGCTTAGACAGGGGGCCTCCTCACACTGAAGCTTTCTTT.

V usage is TRBV19 and J usage is TRBJ1-2, with 8 bases fitting TRBD1. This CDR3 contains 15 residues. Trimming removed 7 bases from V and 7 bases from J; junction bases left unmatched: 14. The germline CDR1 and CDR2 sequences are LNHDA and SQIVND (reference sequence). Here the CDR3 DNA reads TGTGCCAGTACCTACAGGGGGGAGATTGCTTCTGGCTACACCTTC. Translation gives CASTYRGEIASGYTF.

The chain recombines TRBV4-2 with TRBJ2-1, with D hard to call. With 5 bases removed from V and 0 bases from J, the gap between germline ends came to 5 bases. This CDR3 has 13 amino acids. The V gene's germline CDR1 is LGHNA and CDR2 YNFKEQ. CDR3 DNA: TGTGCCAGCAGCGCCAGCTCCTACAATGAGCAGTTCTTC. This sequence encodes CASSASSYNEQFF.

This clone was seen a single time. The chain recombines TRBV7-2 with TRBJ2-7; a possible D gene is TRBD2 (5 bases). Trimming took 5 bases from V and 3 from J, leaving 17 bases between them. This CDR3 spans 15 amino acids. Per the germline V gene, CDR1 is SGHTA and CDR2 is FQGNSA. Here the CDR3 reads CASSLGMGSVYEQYF. As DNA, the CDR3 is TGTGCCAGCAGCCTGGGGATGGGTAGCGTCTACGAGCAGTACTTC. The full variable domain, with the rest looked up from reference TRBV7-2 and TRBJ2-7, is GAGVSQSPSNKVTEKGKDVELRCDPISGHTALYWYRQSLGQGLEFLIYFQGNSAPDKSGLPSDRFSAERTGGSVSTLTIQRTQQEDSAVYLCASSLGMGSVYEQYFGPGTRLTVT.

This clone appeared a single time. The chain uses TRBV9 and TRBJ2-7, with 9 bases identical to TRBD2. The CDR3 is 15 residues long. Germline CDR1 reads SGDLS; CDR2 reads YYNGEE. The V and J ends lost 0 bases and 3 bases, in that order; junction bases with no gene match: 4. CDR3 protein: CASSVAASGDYEQYF. DNA of the CDR3: TGTGCCAGCAGCGTAGCGGCTAGCGGGGACTACGAGCAGTACTTC.

This clone was picked up one time. The chain carries TRBV28 and TRBJ2-5; D not certain. The CDR3 sequence is 13 residues long. V lost 6 bases, J lost 5 bases, and 13 bases lay in between. Germline CDR1 reads MDHEN; CDR2 reads SYDVKM. The CDR3 DNA reads as TGTGCCAGCAGCCAGGATACAAGGGAGACCCAGTACTTC. Translated: CASSQDTRETQYF.

The rearrangement uses TRBV29-1 and TRBJ1-4, with D perhaps TRBD1 (5 bases). The V gene lost 5 bases and the J gene lost 4 bases, with 8 bases spanning the gap. This CDR3 contains 12 residues. Germline V gene sequence: CDR1 SQVTM, CDR2 ANQGSEA. Here the CDR3 DNA reads TGCAGCGTTTGGCAGGGTAATGAAAAACTGTTTTTT. It translates to CSVWQGNEKLFF.

This chain connects TRBV27 to TRBJ2-2; the D is unclear. The CDR3 consists of 17 residues. Per germline, CDR1 MNHEY and CDR2 SMNVEV (reference sequence). V lost 3 bases, J lost 0 bases, and 14 bases lay in between. The CDR3 here is CASSFDMAVANTGELFF. For the CDR3, the DNA is TGTGCCAGCAGTTTCGATATGGCAGTTGCGAACACCGGGGAGCTGTTTTTT.

The chain links TRBV9 to TRBJ2-5; 10 bases line up with TRBD1. The CDR3 runs 15 residues. The V and J ends lost 3 bases and 4 bases, in that order; junction bases with no gene match: 6. Germline V CDR1 and CDR2: SGDLS, YYNGEE. The CDR3 here is CASSAGTGVGETQYF. The CDR3 bases are TGTGCCAGCAGCGCCGGGACAGGGGTGGGAGAGACCCAGTACTTC.